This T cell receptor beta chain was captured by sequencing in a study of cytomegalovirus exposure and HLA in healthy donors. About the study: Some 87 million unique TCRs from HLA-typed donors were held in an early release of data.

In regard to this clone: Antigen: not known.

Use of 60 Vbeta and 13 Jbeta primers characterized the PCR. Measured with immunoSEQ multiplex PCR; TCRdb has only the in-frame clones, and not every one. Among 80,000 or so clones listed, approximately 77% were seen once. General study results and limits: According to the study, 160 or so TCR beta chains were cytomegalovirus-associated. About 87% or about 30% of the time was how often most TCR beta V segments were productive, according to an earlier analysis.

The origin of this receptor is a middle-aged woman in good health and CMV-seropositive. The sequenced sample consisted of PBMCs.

The CDR3 reads CASSPPPGQGVARYF. DNA for the CDR3: TGTGCCAGCAGCCCACCGCCGGGACAGGGGGTGGCTAGGTACTTC. The chain recombines TRBV7-2 with TRBJ2-7; TRBD1 matches at 11 bases. V trimming: 5 bases; J trimming: 12 bases; junction bases outside the gene matches: 15. CDR3 length equals 15 residues. CDR1 SGHTA and CDR2 FQGNSA come from the germline V gene.